This T cell receptor beta chain was observed in a study of regulatory dendritic cells for organ transplantation (dated by TCRdb to about 2017). In terms of the full investigation: The TCRbeta repertoires of sorted naive and memory CD4+ and CD8+ T cells were sequenced before and after allostimulation with regulatory or mature dendritic cells.

Points on this clone: The target of this receptor is not known. No qualities accompany the bases; no much larger clone lies one base away.

Looking up the germline V gene (reference sequence) yields CDR1 SGHNT and CDR2 YYREEE. V is reduced by 6 bases and J by 5 bases, leaving a spacing of 12 bases between them. From its cysteine to its phenylalanine, the CDR3 spans 12 amino acids. The DNA shown is the 36-base CDR3, in frame from base 1. Results the study describes overall, beyond this receptor: Sequencing was done in only a couple of subjects, and the authors reported considerable heterogeneity between individuals in the alloreactive memory CD8+ T cell pool. Among the resting subsets, the most alloreactive TCR clonotypes were found in memory CD8+ T cells. Naive CD4+ and CD8+ T cells showed highly diverse repertoires, whereas memory cells were less diverse and memory CD8+ cells were the most oligoclonal. Allostimulation expanded memory CD8+ clones in both subjects, but regulatory dendritic cells appeared to induce more limited expansion than mature dendritic cells.

FACS was used to sort CD4+ or CD8+ cells into naive T cells (CD45RA+) and memory T cells (CD45RO+). The T cells used for TCR sequencing were obtained from two healthy control subjects. For the mixed lymphocyte reactions, sorted T cell subsets left unstimulated acted as baseline controls. The Qiagen DNeasy Blood & Tissue Kit was used for extraction of genomic DNA. A multiplexed two-step PCR with Vbeta-specific forward primers and Jbeta-specific reverse primers was used to amplify the TCRbeta CDR3 regions. The TCRbeta libraries were sequenced on an Illumina instrument via the immunoSEQ service. The authors' analysis ran thus. IMGT annotation was used to assign V, D and J genes, and synthetic CDR3 analogues were used to correct counts for multiplex PCR bias. In the immunoSEQ Analyzer, repertoire clonality was calculated as one minus normalized Shannon entropy. Clonal expansion was defined using Fisher's exact test with Benjamini-Hochberg false discovery rate control and a two-tailed threshold of P<0.01. What TCRdb holds here is the immuneACCESS table cut down to in-frame rearrangements. Part of the clones is not present; checked against another copy, under half of the missing clones reflect an unresolved V gene, and the others are unexplained. V and J calls and clone size come straight from that table; D and trimming were deduced from the DNA. This sample comprises some 35,000 clones, over 80% of them detected only once. The ten top clones hold approximately 0.11% of the sample.

Material: naive CD8+ T cells from blood. The cell subset or site label, read with the paper, signifies: CD45RA+ naive T cells. The clonotype originates from a human donor in good health. The rearranged segments are TRBV5-4 and TRBJ2-7; perhaps TRBD2 is the D gene, with 5 bases matching. The nucleotide sequence is given as TGTGCCAGCACCAGTGCCGGGAACGAGCAGTACTTC. This gives the protein CASTSAGNEQYF.